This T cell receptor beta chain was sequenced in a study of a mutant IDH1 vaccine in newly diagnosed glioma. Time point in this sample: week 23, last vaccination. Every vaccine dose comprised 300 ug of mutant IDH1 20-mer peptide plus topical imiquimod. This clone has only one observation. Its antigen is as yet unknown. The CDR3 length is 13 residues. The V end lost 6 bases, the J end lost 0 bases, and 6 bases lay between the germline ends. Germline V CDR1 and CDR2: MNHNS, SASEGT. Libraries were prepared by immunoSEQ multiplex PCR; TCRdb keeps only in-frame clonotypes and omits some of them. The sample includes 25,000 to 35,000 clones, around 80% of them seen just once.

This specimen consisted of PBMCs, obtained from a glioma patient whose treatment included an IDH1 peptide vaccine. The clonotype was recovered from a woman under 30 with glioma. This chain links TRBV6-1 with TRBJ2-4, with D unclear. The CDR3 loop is CASSPTAKNIQYF. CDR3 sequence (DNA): TGTGCCAGCAGCCCGACAGCCAAAAACATTCAGTACTTC.